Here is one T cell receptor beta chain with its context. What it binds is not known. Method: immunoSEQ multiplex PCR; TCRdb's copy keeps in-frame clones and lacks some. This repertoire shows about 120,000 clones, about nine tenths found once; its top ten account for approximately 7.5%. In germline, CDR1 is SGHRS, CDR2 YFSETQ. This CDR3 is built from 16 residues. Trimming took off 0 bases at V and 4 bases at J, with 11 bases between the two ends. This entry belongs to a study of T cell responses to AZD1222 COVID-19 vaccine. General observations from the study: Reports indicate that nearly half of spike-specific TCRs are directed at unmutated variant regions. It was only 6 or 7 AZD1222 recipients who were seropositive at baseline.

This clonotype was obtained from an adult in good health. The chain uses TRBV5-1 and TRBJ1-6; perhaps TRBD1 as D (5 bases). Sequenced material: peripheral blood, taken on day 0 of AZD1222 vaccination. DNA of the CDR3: TGCGCCAGCAGCTTGGATGGGGGGAAATATAATTCACCCCTCCACTTT. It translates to CASSLDGGKYNSPLHF.